This TCR beta chain originates from a study of identical twins listed by TCRdb under 2016. For the study in its entirety: To test whether fetal clonotypes persist, this study deep-sequenced TCR alpha and beta repertoires from monozygotic twins, from unrelated adults of various ages, and from cord blood. To rule out contamination, the twin experiments were replicated at different times with different library preparation protocols.

Comments on this clonotype: Its cognate antigen has yet to be identified. Base qualities were left out, and no much larger clone turns up one base away.

General findings and caveats noted by the study authors: In monozygotic twins, recombination models systematically underestimated out-of-frame TCR alpha sharing, but the models matched the sharing seen between unrelated individuals. Zero-insertion analyses could be partly confounded by invariant T cells such as MAIT and iNKT, though diverse VJ usage argued against such confounding for most clonotypes. Fewer insertions were carried by abundant cord blood beta clonotypes, a similar but weaker trend appeared in young adult naive repertoires, and no such trend appeared in memory repertoires. Because the same donors could not be followed over many years, conclusions were based on cross-sectional statistical analysis. Compared with coincidental sharing between unrelated individuals, out-of-frame TCR alpha sequences shared between twins had an excess of sequences with low generation probability. In beta out-of-frame sequences, excess twin sharing was weaker, because having fewer shared sequences lowered the signal-to-noise ratio.

Per the germline V gene, SGHRS is the CDR1 and YFSETQ is the CDR2. The germline V and J ends show losses of 4 bases and 3 bases respectively, and no gene match explains 6 bases of the junction. Its CDR3 holds 15 amino acids, cysteine through phenylalanine. Only the CDR3 DNA stays, 45 bases, in frame from base 1. Library preparation was by 5' RACE. TCRdb shows the sequencer as Illumina HiSeq 2000. A universal primer binding site was added through template switching, and the final cDNA carried a unique molecular identifier so that TCR cDNA molecules could be counted accurately. Specific primers in the conserved constant-segment region were used to synthesize first-strand cDNA for TCR alpha and beta chains. To control for contamination, every cDNA library was double barcoded, receiving both a SMART-Mk sample barcode and Illumina barcodes. TruSeq adapter sequences, together with Illumina sample barcodes, were added in two successive PCR steps. The TCR alpha and beta cDNA libraries were sequenced on the Illumina HiSeq platform using custom primers. Per the source publication's procedure: Raw reads were processed with MiGEC to extract unique molecular identifiers, and MiXCR was used to determine CDR3 positions. Recombination models were inferred per individual with the repgenHMM and IGoR tools using an EM algorithm. The tcR package in R was used for shared clonotype analysis, with sharing normalized by the product of cloneset sizes. To study raw recombination free of thymic and clonal selection effects, out-of-frame nonproductive sequences were analyzed. TCRdb trimmed public reads at Q25 via fastp, called clones via MiXCR and kept in-frame beta chains. Records with the same CDR3 protein are collapsed into one entry carrying the most frequent genes and DNA. The V and J calls and clone size are TCRdb's, not the authors'. The sample table records about 250,000 distinct CDR3 sequences; around 15% of these occur just once. Approximately 10% of the sample goes to the ten largest clones.

All donors were healthy Caucasians. Using Miltenyi CD45RO+ enrichment and human naive T-cell isolation kits, memory (CD45RO+) and naive T cells were isolated from PBMC. The chain was built from TRBV5-1 and TRBJ2-2; TRBD1 lines up with 7 middle nucleotides. Sequencing was done on a sample of memory (CD45RO+) T cells sorted from blood. The cell subset or site label for this specimen denotes: CD45RO+ enriched T cells. The receptor comes from a woman younger than 35 in good health. CDR3 region: CASSPGDRDTGELFF. The bases are TGCGCCAGCAGCCCCGGGGACAGAGACACCGGGGAGCTGTTTTTT.